This paragraph reports one T cell receptor beta chain. CDR1 and CDR2 (germline): MNHEY, SMNVEV (reference sequence). This CDR3 has 14 residues. V gave up 2 bases and J gave up 7 bases, with 14 bases separating them. The sample originates from a study of CD8 T cell repertoires and HIV-1 epitope variants. This table comes from immunoSEQ multiplex PCR, and its TCRdb copy is limited to in-frame clones, with some not included. The sample includes some 100,000 clones, roughly four fifths of them seen just once. Sequencing used uncultured baseline CD8+ T cells from peripheral blood mononuclear cells (PBMCs). The receptor was isolated from a male donor with HIV. The chain recombines TRBV27 with TRBJ2-5; D possibly corresponds to TRBD2 (6 bases). CDR3 in DNA: TGTGCCAGCAGTTTAAGGGGTCAGGGAGGGACCCAGTACTTC. It is translated as CASSLRGQGGTQYF.